The entry that follows covers one T cell receptor beta chain sequence. The antigen this receptor binds is unknown. The junction and the germline gene differ at one end; a read error may be behind it. The sample comes from a study of T cell repertoires in cytomegalovirus infection (dated by TCRdb to 2018 to 2020). In the study overall: The HLA type of each donor mattered for the analysis, because public TCR beta signatures pointed to carriage of CMV infection along with the matching HLA type.

The data were produced on an Illumina HiSeq 1500. TCRdb reran the public reads through fastp at Q25 and MiXCR, keeping productive beta chains. Each record represents a unique CDR3 protein, reported with the most common genes and DNA among its rows. A total of 600,000 to 800,000 distinct CDR3 sequences appear in this sample, approximately 24% of them only once. The ten top clones hold roughly 8% of the sample. According to the germline V gene (reference sequence), CDR1 reads SEHNR and CDR2 reads FQNEAQ. Spanning cysteine to phenylalanine, the CDR3 consists of 13 amino acids. Kept here is only the CDR3 DNA, which spans 39 bases and is read in frame from base 1. Paper-wide results and their limitations: Carriers of CMV infection plus the relevant HLA type were discriminated by the cumulative frequency of public TCR beta family members in the study cohort and in an independent roughly 370-donor cohort. The ex vivo response was dominated by HLA-C-restricted CMV-specific TCR beta clonotypes, which also provided the single most frequent clonotype in two of eight donors.

Material for sequencing was CD8+ T cells from PBMCs. This TCR was sampled from a human donor in good health (CMV status not recorded). Some clones in this sample may be carry-over from other donors' samples. Here the chain combines TRBV7-9 and TRBJ2-7, with no confident D gene call. CDR3 region: CVSRPGYSYERYF. The DNA sequence reads TGTGTCAGCAGACCCGGGTACTCCTACGAGCGGTACTTC.